These 24 T cell receptor beta chains were sequenced from one sample in a study of CXCR3-negative and CXCR3-positive naive CD8 T cells. General study findings and limits: Greater hydrophobicity was found in TRB CDR3s of CXCR3-positive naive cells than of CXCR3-negative naive cells.

UMI-tagged TRB cDNA libraries were built via 5' RACE. TCRdb reprocessed the 5' RACE reads, with one entry per CDR3 protein and no DNA. This table holds about 140,000 distinct CDR3 sequences. Which antigens these TCRs recognize remains unknown. Sequenced material: naive CXCR3+ CD8+ T cells from blood. As to subset: CD45RO-CCR7+CD27+CD95- naive CD8+ T cells expressing CXCR3 (TNR3+). The source is a human donor in good health. Some clones in this sample may be carry-over from other donors' samples.

V usage is TRBV21-1 and J usage is TRBJ1-2; TCRdb names TRBD1, which stays unverified in the absence of DNA. TRBV21-1 is marked as a pseudogene. The CDR3 is 15 amino acids. CDR3: CASRTTGGADYGYTF.

The chain joins TRBV7-9 to TRBJ2-7; TCRdb calls TRBD1, which cannot be checked without DNA. CDR1 and CDR2 from the germline V gene are SEHNR and FQNEAQ (reference sequence). The CDR3 totals 17 residues. This chain's CDR3 is CASSRSTGQGISYEQYF.

The V and J genes are TRBV3-1 and TRBJ2-1; the D call of TRBD2 rests on TCRdb alone, since no DNA is present to check it. Per the germline V gene, CDR1 is LGHDT and CDR2 is YNNKEL (reference sequence). CDR3 length: 19 residues. CDR3 sequence: CASSQDSVLSGGANNEQFF.

V usage is TRBV9 and J usage is TRBJ1-2; the D gene TCRdb calls, TRBD1, cannot be checked with no DNA. The V gene's germline CDR1 is SGDLS and CDR2 YYNGEE. The CDR3 has 16 residues. CDR3 protein: CASSVAGSPLSYGYTF.

The genes are TRBV27 and TRBJ1-2; TCRdb lists TRBD1, though no DNA is available to test this call. The germline CDR1 and CDR2 sequences are MNHEY and SMNVEV (reference sequence). The CDR3 consists of 15 residues. The CDR3 is CASSLGAGLGYGYTF.

This chain links TRBV4-2 with TRBJ1-1. The CDR3 extends over 14 amino acids. The germline V gene encodes CDR1 LGHNA and CDR2 YNFKEQ. The CDR3 is CASSQDQVNTEAFF.

This chain connects TRBV24-1 to TRBJ2-7. Germline loops: CDR1 KGHDR, CDR2 SFDVKD. The CDR3 runs to 11 residues. CDR3 loop: CATSDFNEQYF.

The gene calls are TRBV5-1 and TRBJ2-5; TCRdb gives TRBD1 as the D gene, but with no DNA this cannot be confirmed. The germline V gene encodes CDR1 SGHRS and CDR2 YFSETQ. The CDR3 spans 15 residues. CDR3: CASSVGQAAQETQYF.

J is TRBJ1-1 and V is TRBV7-6; the D gene TCRdb calls, TRBD1, cannot be checked with no DNA. This CDR3 region has 15 residues. The germline V gene encodes CDR1 SGHVS and CDR2 FNYEAQ. The CDR3 protein is CASSLGEGADTEAFF.

The V and J genes are TRBV7-6 and TRBJ2-7. The CDR3 extends over 14 amino acids. CDR1 is SGHVS and CDR2 is FNYEAQ in the germline V gene. The CDR3 sequence: CASSLYGSSYEQYF. The complete variable domain, with remaining parts taken from reference TRBV7-6 and TRBJ2-7, reads GAGVSQSPRYKVTKRGQDVALRCDPISGHVSLYWYRQALGQGPEFLTYFNYEAQQDKSGLPNDRFSAERPEGSISTLTIQRTEQRDSAMYRCASSLYGSSYEQYFGPGTRLTVT.

This chain joins TRBV9 and TRBJ2-5; checking the TCRdb D call of TRBD2 is not possible without DNA. This CDR3 region has 17 residues. CDR1 is SGDLS and CDR2 is YYNGEE in the germline V gene. The CDR3 spells CASSLGLAGLQMETQYF.

The rearrangement uses TRBV10-2 and TRBJ2-5; there is no DNA to check the TCRdb D call of TRBD1. Germline V gene lookup returns CDR1 WSHSY and CDR2 SAAADI. CDR3 length equals 13 residues. CDR3 loop: CASSGGNWETQYF.

The chain couples TRBV7-9 to TRBJ1-6; TCRdb outputs TRBD1, but without DNA this stays unchecked. Per germline, CDR1 SEHNR and CDR2 FQNEAQ (reference sequence). The CDR3 is 17 amino acids. The CDR3 sequence is CASSPPEGSSYNSPLHF.

CDR3: CASSWTVLNTEAFF. This chain uses TRBV7-8 with TRBJ1-1; TCRdb designates TRBD1, a call that cannot be tested without DNA. Germline loops: CDR1 SGHVS, CDR2 FQNEAQ. The CDR3 runs 14 residues.

The J gene is TRBJ2-5, the V gene TRBV7-9; TCRdb returns TRBD1, unconfirmable since there is no DNA. Germline V CDR1 and CDR2: SEHNR, FQNEAQ (reference sequence). CDR3 length: 13 residues. This chain's CDR3 is CASSPGGLETQYF.

The chain employs TRBV7-2 and TRBJ1-2; TCRdb lists TRBD1, though no DNA is available to test this call. Germline assignment: CDR1 SGHTA and CDR2 FQGNSA. The CDR3 loop spans 17 amino acids. CDR3 protein: CASSLLSAVRVNYGYTF.

The V call is TRBV7-8, the J call TRBJ2-7; TCRdb reports TRBD2, a call that lacks DNA to check it against. Germline values: CDR1 SGHVS, CDR2 FQNEAQ. CDR3 length equals 14 residues. CDR3 in amino acids: CASSSLAGGYEQYF.

The chain carries TRBV11-2 and TRBJ2-1; TCRdb picks TRBD2, but there is no DNA to check that call. CDR1 and CDR2 from the germline V gene are SGHAT and FQNNGV. The CDR3 covers 16 residues. Here the CDR3 reads CASSFSGRGGLNEQFF.

This chain links TRBV5-1 with TRBJ2-2; as DNA is missing, the TRBD1 call by TCRdb cannot be tested. The germline V gene has CDR1 SGHRS and CDR2 YFSETQ. There are 15 residues in the CDR3. CDR3 sequence: CASSLYTGNTGELFF.

CDR3 sequence: CASSGRNSQETQYF. The chain combines TRBV5-1 with TRBJ2-5; lacking DNA, the TRBD1 call made by TCRdb goes unchecked. This CDR3 is 14 amino acids long. CDR1 is SGHRS and CDR2 is YFSETQ in the germline V gene.

This CDR3 reads CASSSGTGFDNEQFF. The V and J genes are TRBV7-9 and TRBJ2-1; TCRdb's D call of TRBD1 is untestable without DNA. CDR1 and CDR2 (germline): SEHNR, FQNEAQ (reference sequence). The CDR3 has 15 residues.

J is TRBJ1-1 and V is TRBV29-1; TCRdb lists TRBD1, though no DNA is available to test this call. This CDR3 is built from 13 residues. Germline CDR1 SQVTM, CDR2 ANQGSEA. The CDR3 loop reads CSVGDTLRTEAFF.

The chain links TRBV21-1 to TRBJ2-1; the TCRdb D gene call, TRBD2, has no DNA to confirm it. TRBV21-1 is a listed pseudogene. The CDR3 is made up of 18 amino acids. The CDR3 here is CASSKETSGGVRYNEQFF.

The chain joins TRBV4-1 to TRBJ2-2; lacking DNA, the TRBD1 call made by TCRdb goes unchecked. The CDR3 spans 14 residues. Germline CDR1 is MGHRA and CDR2 is YSYEKL. The CDR3 region is CASSQTGGWGELFF.